Sequencing of this TCR beta chain was carried out in a study of cytomegalovirus exposure and HLA in healthy donors. Study context: Roughly 80 million unique TCRs from HLA-typed donors made up an early data release. Regarding the study as a whole: The study recorded fewer than 200 TCR beta chains that were cytomegalovirus-associated. In an earlier analysis, in about 530 donors, most V segments appeared productive either ~87% or ~30% of the time.

Comment on this clone: Its specificity is not known.

A multiplex PCR was run with 60 Vbeta primers and 13 Jbeta primers. Clones were sequenced by immunoSEQ multiplex PCR, and TCRdb holds only the in-frame ones, with some missing. This sample has approximately 190,000 clones; about 83% occur once, and the top ten carry over 1.5%. V shed 5 bases and J 4 bases; nucleotides not matched to a gene: 9. CDR1 is SGHAT, CDR2 FQNNGV, per germline. This CDR3 spans 18 amino acids. Though nominally healthy at sampling, donors likely had unrecorded immune exposures. The sequencing sample was made of PBMCs. The chain recombines TRBV11-2 with TRBJ2-1, with 15 bases fitting TRBD2. The receptor was isolated from a man in his forties in good health and CMV-seropositive. The CDR3 DNA follows: TGTGCCAGCAGCATCAGGACTAGCGGGAGGGCCCGATACAATGAGCAGTTCTTC. This encodes CASSIRTSGRARYNEQFF.